These 3 T cell receptor beta chains came from one sample sequenced in a study of cytomegalovirus exposure and HLA in healthy donors. Primers: 60 Vbeta forward and 13 Jbeta reverse. Using immunoSEQ multiplex PCR, the repertoire was profiled, and TCRdb retains in-frame clones only, with some absent. The table shows 65,000 to 85,000 clones, with roughly 90% occurring only once. The sample consisted of PBMCs. The receptor set was obtained from a woman aged 30 to 39 in good health and CMV-seronegative.

The chain carries TRBV28 and TRBJ2-7, with 7 bases that match TRBD1. Per germline, CDR1 MDHEN and CDR2 SYDVKM. The CDR3 runs 13 residues. V dropped 7 bases and J dropped 1; count of bases not matched to a gene: 4. For the CDR3, the DNA is TGTGCCAGCACCCTGGGACAGTCCTACGAGCAGTACTTC. Translation gives CASTLGQSYEQYF.

This chain links TRBV5-5 with TRBJ2-3, with a weak D call TRBD2 (5 bases). CDR3 length equals 16 residues. The germline V gene encodes CDR1 SGHKS and CDR2 YYEKEE (reference sequence). V gave up 2 bases and J gave up 2 bases, with 15 bases separating them. CDR3 protein: CASSFFDGDPTDTQYF. DNA of the CDR3: TGTGCCAGCAGCTTCTTCGACGGGGATCCCACAGATACGCAGTATTTT.

V gene TRBV19 combines with J gene TRBJ1-2; TRBD1 matches at 8 bases. Unmatched junction bases numbered 7, after V lost 9 bases and J lost 4 bases. The CDR3 has 13 residues. The germline V gene encodes CDR1 LNHDA and CDR2 SQIVND (reference sequence). The CDR3 loop is CASRADRGYGYTF. The CDR3 DNA sequence: TGTGCCAGCCGCGCCGACAGGGGCTATGGCTACACCTTC.